The present TCR beta chain was sequenced within a study of cytomegalovirus exposure and HLA in healthy donors. The CDR3 is made up of 17 amino acids. A multiplex PCR was run with 60 Vbeta primers and 13 Jbeta primers. Sequencing was performed with immunoSEQ multiplex PCR; in TCRdb, only in-frame clones are kept and a portion is missing. The table includes approximately 190,000 clones, about nine tenths detected once. The sample holds one count of this clone. Antigen specificity is unknown. Study findings and constraints: Some 150 TCR beta chains were listed as cytomegalovirus-associated. Researchers reportedly found TCR beta sequences accurately predicted most subjects' HLA-A and HLA-B alleles.

The clonotype comes from a young man in good health and CMV-seronegative. The sequenced sample consisted of PBMCs. The rearrangement uses TRBV21-1 and TRBJ1-5. TRBV21-1 is a pseudogene locus. The CDR3 DNA reads as TGTGCCAGCAGCAAATGGGTACGGGGGTTGAGCAATCAGCCCCAGCATTTT. Translation: CASSKWVRGLSNQPQHF.